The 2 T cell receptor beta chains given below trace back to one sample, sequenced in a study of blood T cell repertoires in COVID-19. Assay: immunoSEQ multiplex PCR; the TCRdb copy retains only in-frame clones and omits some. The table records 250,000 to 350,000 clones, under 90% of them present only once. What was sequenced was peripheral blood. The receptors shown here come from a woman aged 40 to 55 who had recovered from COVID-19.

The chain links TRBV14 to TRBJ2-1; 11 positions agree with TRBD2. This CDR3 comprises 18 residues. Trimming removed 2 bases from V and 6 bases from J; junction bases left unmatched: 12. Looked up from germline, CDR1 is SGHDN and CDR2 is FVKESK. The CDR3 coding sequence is TGTGCCAGCAGCCAAATTGGGGGTAGCGGGAGGGCCTCCAATGAGCAGTTCTTC. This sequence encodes CASSQIGGSGRASNEQFF.

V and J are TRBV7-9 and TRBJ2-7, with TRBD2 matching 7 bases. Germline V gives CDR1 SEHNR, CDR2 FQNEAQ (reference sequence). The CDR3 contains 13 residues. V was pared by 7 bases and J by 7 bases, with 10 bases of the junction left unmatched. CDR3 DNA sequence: TGTGCCAGCACCCCGGGGACGGGGGGTGAGCAGTACTTC. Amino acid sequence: CASTPGTGGEQYF.